The text below deals with one T cell receptor (beta chain). Its matching antigen is unknown. Germline V gene data show CDR1 as SNHLY and CDR2 as FYNNEI. The V end lost 8 bases, the J end lost 0 bases, and 9 bases lay between the germline ends. The CDR3 runs to 13 residues. This specimen belongs to a study of a mutant IDH1 vaccine in newly diagnosed glioma. As for the study in general: In weeks 1, 3, 5, 7, 11, 15, 19 and 23, patients were vaccinated. Broader study findings: Pseudoprogression apparently lacked any relation to changes in top peripheral T cell clonotypes.

The time point was: week 23, last vaccination. With topical imiquimod, each dose of the vaccine consisted of 300 ug of mutant IDH1 20-mer peptide. Sequencing was performed with immunoSEQ multiplex PCR; in TCRdb, only in-frame clones are kept and a portion is missing. The sample contains some 42,000 clones, around four fifths of which appear only once. V gene TRBV2 combines with J gene TRBJ2-3; D remains ambiguous. The TCR was taken from a man aged 45 to 65 with glioma. This specimen was PBMCs, taken from a glioma patient whose treatment included an IDH1 peptide vaccine. The CDR3 is CASSRTSTDTQYF. The CDR3 bases are TGTGCCAGCTCCCGAACTAGCACAGATACGCAGTATTTT.